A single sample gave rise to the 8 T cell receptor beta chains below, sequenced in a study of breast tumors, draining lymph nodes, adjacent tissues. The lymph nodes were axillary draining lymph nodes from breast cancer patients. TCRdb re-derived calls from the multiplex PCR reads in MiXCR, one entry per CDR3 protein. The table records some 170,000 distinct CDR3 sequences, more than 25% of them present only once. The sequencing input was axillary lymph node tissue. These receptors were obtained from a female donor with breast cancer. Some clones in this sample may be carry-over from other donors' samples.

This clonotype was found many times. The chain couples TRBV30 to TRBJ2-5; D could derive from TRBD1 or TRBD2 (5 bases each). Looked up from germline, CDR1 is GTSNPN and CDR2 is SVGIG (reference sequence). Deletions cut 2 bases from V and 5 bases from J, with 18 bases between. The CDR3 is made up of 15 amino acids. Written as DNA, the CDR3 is TGTGCCTGGAGTTCCAGAGAGAGAGGGGATGAGACCCAGTACTTC. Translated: CAWSSRERGDETQYF.

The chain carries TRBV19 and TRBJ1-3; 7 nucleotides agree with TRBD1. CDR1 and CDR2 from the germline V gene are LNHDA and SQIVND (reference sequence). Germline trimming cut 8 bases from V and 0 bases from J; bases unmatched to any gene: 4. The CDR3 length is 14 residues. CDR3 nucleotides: TGTGCCAGTTCGGACAGGAGCTCTGGAAACACCATATATTTT. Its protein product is CASSDRSSGNTIYF.

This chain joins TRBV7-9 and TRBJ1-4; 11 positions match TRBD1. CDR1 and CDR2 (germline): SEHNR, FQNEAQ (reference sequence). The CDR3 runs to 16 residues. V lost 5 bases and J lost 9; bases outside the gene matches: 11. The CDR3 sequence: CASSTRGGQGEKKLFF. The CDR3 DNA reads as TGTGCCAGCAGCACAAGAGGGGGACAGGGGGAAAAAAAACTGTTTTTT.

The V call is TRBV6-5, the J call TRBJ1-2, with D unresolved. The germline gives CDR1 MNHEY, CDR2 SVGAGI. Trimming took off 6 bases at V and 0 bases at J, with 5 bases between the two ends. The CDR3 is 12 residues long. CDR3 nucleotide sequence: TGTGCCAGCAGCGCGTCTAACTATGGCTACACCTTC. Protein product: CASSASNYGYTF.

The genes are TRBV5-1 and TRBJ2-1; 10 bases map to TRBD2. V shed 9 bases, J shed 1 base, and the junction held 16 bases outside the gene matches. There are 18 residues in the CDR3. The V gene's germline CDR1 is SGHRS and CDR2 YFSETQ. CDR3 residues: CATSPSLLAGLSYNEQFF. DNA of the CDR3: TGCGCCACCTCCCCCTCACTACTAGCGGGGTTATCCTACAATGAGCAGTTCTTC.

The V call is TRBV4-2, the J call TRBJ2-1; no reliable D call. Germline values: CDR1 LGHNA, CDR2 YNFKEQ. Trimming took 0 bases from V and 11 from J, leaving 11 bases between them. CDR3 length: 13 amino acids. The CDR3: CASSQDMAEQQFF. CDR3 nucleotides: TGTGCCAGCAGCCAAGATATGGCGGAACAGCAGTTCTTC.

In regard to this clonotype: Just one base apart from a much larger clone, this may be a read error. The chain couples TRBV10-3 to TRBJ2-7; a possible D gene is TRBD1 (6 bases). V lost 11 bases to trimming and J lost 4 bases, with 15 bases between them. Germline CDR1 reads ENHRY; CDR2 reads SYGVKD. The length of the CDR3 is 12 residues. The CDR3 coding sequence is TGTGCCGCCCAGGGGATACGGTACGAGCAGTACTTC. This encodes CAAQGIRYEQYF.

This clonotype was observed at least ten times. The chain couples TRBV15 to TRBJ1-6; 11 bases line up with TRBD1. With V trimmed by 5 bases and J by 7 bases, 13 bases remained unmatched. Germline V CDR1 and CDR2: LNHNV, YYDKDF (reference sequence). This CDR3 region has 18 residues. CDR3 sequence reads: CATSALGTGGVRNSPLHF. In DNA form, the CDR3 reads TGTGCCACCAGCGCCCTCGGGACAGGGGGAGTTCGAAATTCACCCCTCCACTTT.